This TCR beta chain was observed in a study of T cells in Graves' hyperthyroidism and ophthalmopathy. Study conclusions and caveats: Using 13 V-J features, a model discriminated ophthalmopathy from stable hyperthyroidism. Onset of ophthalmopathy came a median around 7.1 months after the model predicted it.

This clonotype turned up a few times. As yet, its antigen is unknown. It was uncontrolled infection, other autoimmune disease, pregnancy or lactation that excluded patients. Using RNA transcripts as the source, TCR beta CDR3 regions were amplified. During a first-round RT-PCR of the TCR CDR3, the HTBI primer set was used. A single record per CDR3 protein comes from TCRdb applying MiXCR to the multiplex PCR reads. The sample consists of roughly 500,000 distinct CDR3 sequences, about 45% of them appearing once. The CDR3 is 17 residues long. V lost 5 bases, J lost 6 bases, and 12 bases stayed unmatched. Germline V gives CDR1 SGHAT, CDR2 FQDESV (reference sequence).

This sequence joins TRBV11-1 and TRBJ1-4; 10 nucleotides agree with TRBD1. Sequencing was performed on peripheral blood or thyroid tissue (not recorded which). This TCR was sampled from an adult woman with Graves' disease, either hyperthyroidism or ophthalmopathy (not recorded which). As DNA, the CDR3 is TGTGCCAGCAGCGCGGGACAGGGGTGGAATGACGATGAAAAACTGTTTTTT. Amino acid sequence: CASSAGQGWNDDEKLFF.